Presented here are 5 T cell receptor beta chains from one specimen sequenced in a study of blood T cell repertoires in COVID-19. Produced via immunoSEQ multiplex PCR; TCRdb's table is partial and in-frame only. Among roughly 500,000 clones listed, around 89% were seen once. Sequenced sample: PBMCs or T cells enriched from blood (not recorded which). The receptors come from a woman aged 40 to 55 who had recovered from COVID-19.

This CDR3 is CASSFTAGGETQYF. The CDR3 coding sequence is TGTGCCAGCAGCTTTACGGCAGGGGGAGAGACCCAGTACTTC. J is TRBJ2-5 and V is TRBV7-2; 7 bases fit TRBD1. Germline trimming cut 3 bases from V and 4 bases from J; bases unmatched to any gene: 5. The CDR3 totals 14 residues. Per the germline V gene, CDR1 is SGHTA and CDR2 is FQGNSA.

The rearrangement joins TRBV13 to TRBJ2-7, with 7 positions matching TRBD1. The CDR3 covers 15 residues. CDR1 is PRHDT and CDR2 is FYEKMQ in the germline V gene (reference sequence). After removal of 5 bases from V and 6 bases from J, the junction contained 13 bases not matched to a gene. CDR3 residues: CASSLRQGPWREQYF. DNA of the CDR3: TGTGCCAGCAGCCTCCGACAGGGACCGTGGCGCGAGCAGTACTTC.

V is TRBV10-3 and J is TRBJ2-1; 8 bases match TRBD1. The CDR3 runs 18 residues. The germline gives CDR1 ENHRY, CDR2 SYGVKD. The V segment lost 0 bases and the J segment 8 bases; nucleotides outside the gene matches: 15. CDR3 loop: CAISESLTRDRLFDEQFF. CDR3 sequence (DNA): TGTGCCATCAGTGAGTCACTTACCCGGGACAGGCTCTTTGATGAGCAGTTCTTC.

The V gene is TRBV5-6, the J gene TRBJ2-7; 7 positions agree with TRBD1. This CDR3 is 13 amino acids long. V lost 3 bases to trimming and J lost 0 bases; unmatched junction nucleotides: 0. Germline V gene lookup returns CDR1 SGHDT and CDR2 YYEEEE. The DNA for the CDR3 is TGTGCCAGCAGCTGGGACAGCTCCTACGAGCAGTACTTC. Its protein is CASSWDSSYEQYF.

A single count supports this clone. The chain carries TRBV2 and TRBJ2-2, with TRBD2 as a possible D gene (5 bases). Germline V CDR1 and CDR2: SNHLY, FYNNEI. V dropped 6 bases and J dropped 4 bases, with 12 bases sitting between them. This CDR3 has 14 amino acids. The CDR3 DNA reads as TGTGCCAGCAGGGCGGGCCGGGGCACCGGGGAGCTGTTTTTT. It is translated as CASRAGRGTGELFF. Combining the CDR3 with reference TRBV2 and TRBJ2-2 gives the whole variable domain EPEVTQTPSHQVTQMGQEVILRCVPISNHLYFYWYRQILGQKVEFLVSFYNNEISEKSEIFDDQFSVERPDGSNFTLKIRSTKLEDSAMYFCASRAGRGTGELFFGEGSRLTVL.